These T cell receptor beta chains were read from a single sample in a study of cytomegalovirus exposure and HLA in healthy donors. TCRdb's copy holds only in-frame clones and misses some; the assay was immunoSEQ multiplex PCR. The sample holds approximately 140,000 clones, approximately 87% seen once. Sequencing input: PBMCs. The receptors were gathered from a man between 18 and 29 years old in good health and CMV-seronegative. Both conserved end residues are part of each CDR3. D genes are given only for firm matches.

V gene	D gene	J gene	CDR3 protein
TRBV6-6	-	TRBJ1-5	CASSLYRDKALQPQHF
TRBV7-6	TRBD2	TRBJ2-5	CASSFRDYAQETQYF
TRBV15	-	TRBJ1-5	CATSRDPGGNQPQHF
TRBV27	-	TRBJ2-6	CASSFASSGANVLTF
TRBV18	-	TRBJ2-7	CASSPGLLGYEQYF
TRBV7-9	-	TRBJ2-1	CASSFSGEQFF
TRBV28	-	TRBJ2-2	CASITGGGEAGELFF
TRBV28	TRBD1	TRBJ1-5	CASRHPGQGIRPQHF
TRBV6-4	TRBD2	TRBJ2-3	CASSDGSGGGTDTQYF
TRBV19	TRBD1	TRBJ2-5	CASSNRGAETQYF
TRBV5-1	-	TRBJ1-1	CASSSDMNTEAFF
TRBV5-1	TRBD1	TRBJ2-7	CASRQGGGEQYF
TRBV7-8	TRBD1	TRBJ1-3	CASSSSTGENTIYF
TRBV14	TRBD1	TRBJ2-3	CASSQGQGIDTQYF
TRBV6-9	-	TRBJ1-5	CAPCWPQHF
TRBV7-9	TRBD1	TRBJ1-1	CASSFRGRLDFF
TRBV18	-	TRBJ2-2	CASSPVPRTNTGELFF
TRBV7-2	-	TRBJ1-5	CASSLELAGGGQPQHF
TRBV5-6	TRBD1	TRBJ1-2	CASSPGQGTNYGYTF
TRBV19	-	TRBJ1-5	CASSPPRVLSNQPQHF
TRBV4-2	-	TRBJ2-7	CASGLSMYEQYF
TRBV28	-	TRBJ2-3	CASTLGSITDTQYF
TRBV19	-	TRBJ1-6	CASSIGRGLSYNSPLHF
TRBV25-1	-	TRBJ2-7	CASSERRGRYEQYF
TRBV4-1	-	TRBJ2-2	CASSQVGGTNTGELFF
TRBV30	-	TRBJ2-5	CAWRVSAQETQYF
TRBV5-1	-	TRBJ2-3	CASSSGSPDTQYF
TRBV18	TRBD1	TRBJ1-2	CASSAGTGGPHYGYTF
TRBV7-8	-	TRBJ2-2	CASSTHPGGYTGELFF
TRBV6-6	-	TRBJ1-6	CASSYGGSSYNSPLHF
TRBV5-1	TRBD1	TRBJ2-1	CASSAGTAYNEQFF
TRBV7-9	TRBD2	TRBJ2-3	CASSLAHRDYYTDTQYF
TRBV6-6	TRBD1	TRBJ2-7	CASRAGQADREQYF
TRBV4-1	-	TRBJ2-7	CASSGGYEQYF
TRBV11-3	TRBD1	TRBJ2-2	CASSPGQGNTGELFF
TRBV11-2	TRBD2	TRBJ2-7	CASSLDLTSGRKASYEQYF
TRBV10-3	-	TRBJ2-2	CAAQLGGAGELFF
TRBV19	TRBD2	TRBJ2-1	CASSPPTPGRALYEQFF
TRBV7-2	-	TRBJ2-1	CASSFVQGEFLFF
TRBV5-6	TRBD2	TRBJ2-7	CASSFERGLFTYEQYF